These 4 T cell receptor beta chains were all obtained from the same sample, sequenced in a study of blood T cell repertoires in COVID-19 (dated by TCRdb to the early 2020s). Library preparation employed the immunoSEQ multiplex PCR assay. As stored in TCRdb, this immuneACCESS dataset retains in-frame rearrangements with V and J assigned. A fraction of the clones does not appear; measured against another copy, unresolved V genes explain less than half of the discrepancy, and the remainder lacks a known reason. This sample is represented by more than 200,000 clones; around nine tenths of them were singletons. The ten biggest clones cover approximately 2% of the sample. Sequencing was carried out using peripheral blood. These receptors all stem from a man aged 25 to 40 with active or convalescent COVID-19.

This chain links TRBV2 with TRBJ1-3, with D maybe TRBD1 (5 bases). The germline V gene has CDR1 SNHLY and CDR2 FYNNEI. The CDR3 covers 15 residues. Trimming stripped 1 base from V and 0 bases from J, with 7 bases between. The CDR3 loop reads CASSEGTHSGNTIYF. The CDR3, as DNA: TGTGCCAGCAGTGAAGGGACACACTCTGGAAACACCATATATTTT.

The genes are TRBV6-5 and TRBJ1-3, with 8 bases that match TRBD1. Trimming cost V 8 bases and J 1 base; bases outside gene matches: 7. The CDR3 totals 15 residues. Germline V gene data show CDR1 as MNHEY and CDR2 as SVGAGI. The CDR3 DNA follows: TGTGCCAGCGGGGACAGGCGGGGATCTGGAAACACCATATATTTT. As protein: CASGDRRGSGNTIYF.

This rearrangement joins TRBV3-1 (or the pseudogene TRBV3-2) to TRBJ2-3; 13 bases align to TRBD2. With 7 bases clipped from V and 5 bases from J, the junction kept 9 bases outside the gene matches. Germline assignment: CDR1 LGHDT and CDR2 YNNKEL (reference sequence). CDR3 size: 16 residues. The CDR3 spells CASNPTSGGARDTQYF. In nucleotides, the CDR3 is TGTGCCAGCAACCCAACTAGCGGGGGGGCGAGAGATACGCAGTATTTT.

V is TRBV19 and J is TRBJ1-6, with no clear D. The V gene's germline CDR1 is LNHDA and CDR2 SQIVND (reference sequence). The CDR3 is 13 amino acids. V was shortened by 3 bases and J by 9 bases, with 9 bases between the two germline ends. For the CDR3, the DNA is TGTGCCAGTAGTATTACTTCGATTTCACCCCTCCACTTT. Translation: CASSITSISPLHF.